The clone carrying this T cell receptor beta chain was recorded only once. Produced via immunoSEQ multiplex PCR; TCRdb's table is partial and in-frame only. The sample gives some 640,000 clones, approximately 87% of which show up once; more than 0.009% is in the top ten. The source of the sample is a study of shared T cell receptors in the human thymus. Germline loops: CDR1 SGDLS, CDR2 YYNGEE. The CDR3 extends over 16 amino acids. Trimming at V came to 3 bases and at J to 1 base, leaving 7 bases not matched to a gene. These data were also reused for a study on human thymus T cells. That work adds: Resections from corrective heart surgery supplied the thymus tissue. Reports from related research described highly overlapping thymic repertoires among unrelated individuals.

The specimen sequenced was thymocytes. This sequence originates from a boy younger than two with a congenital heart defect. The chain carries TRBV9 and TRBJ1-1; 9 bases align to TRBD1. CDR3 sequence: CASSARGQGTNTEAFF. CDR3 in DNA: TGTGCCAGCAGCGCGCGGGGACAGGGCACGAACACTGAAGCTTTCTTT.